This TCR beta chain was documented in a study of cytomegalovirus exposure and HLA in healthy donors. Study-wide results and limits: Investigators reported 150 to 200 TCR beta chains as tied to cytomegalovirus. Some V segments, including TRBV6-2 and TRBV6-3, were excluded as indistinguishable.

Although they were nominally healthy when sampled, donors likely had unrecorded immune exposures. No CMV serostatus entry exists for this donor. The V end was cut by 6 bases, the J end by 0 bases, with 8 bases between. The CDR3 is 14 residues long. Germline assignment: CDR1 SEHNR and CDR2 FQNEAQ (reference sequence). PCR amplification relied on 60 Vbeta primers (plus 13 Jbeta primers). Sequencing used immunoSEQ multiplex PCR; TCRdb keeps in-frame clones, though not all of them. Of about 43,000 clones listed, around 60% are singletons. Notes on this clone: The antigen is not known.

V and J are TRBV7-9 and TRBJ1-4; D remains ambiguous. Sequencing was performed on PBMCs. The receptor was isolated from a human donor in good health. The DNA of the CDR3 is TGTGCCAGCAGTCGGAGCTCAACTAATGAAAAACTGTTTTTT. Its translation is CASSRSSTNEKLFF.